The TCR beta chain under discussion was sequenced for a study of tissue T cells after allogeneic stem cell transplantation. Study findings and constraints: Within patients, tissue anatomy strongly shaped TCR repertoire composition. This small cohort was clinically heterogeneous, and sampling depth was a limitation.

J gave up 1 base and V 5 bases, and 3 bases lay outside the gene matches. Germline CDR1 and CDR2: LGHDT and YNNKQL (reference sequence). The CDR3 extends over 15 amino acids. By share of the sample, this clone is large (0.1 to 1%). Its target is unknown. Mouse gene names apply. The read ends 1 residue early relative to the CDR3; the germline J gene fills the gap. This same CDR3 is encoded by further DNA sequences in the sample. TCRbeta CDR3 was sequenced at survey depth with template counts. Using immunoSEQ multiplex PCR, the repertoire was profiled, and TCRdb retains in-frame clones only, with some absent. Here the sample spans some 9,300 clones, around 33% being singletons. The time point here: mouse harvest day 14 after allogeneic transplant. Tail vein injection delivered 10^7 T-cell-depleted bone marrow cells and 10^6 splenic CD5+ T cells. Mice had MHC-mismatched B6 into BALB/c GVHD, sampled day 7 or 14.

The clonotype comes from a female BALB/c mouse given C57BL/6 T cells with graft-versus-host disease after an allogeneic hematopoietic cell transplant. V usage is TRBV4 and J usage is TRBJ1-5; 9 nucleotides line up with TRBD1. Input material: skin. The sequenced CDR3 bases are TGTGCCAGCAGCCGGACAGGGGAGAACAACCAGGCTCCGCTT. Amino acid sequence: CASSRTGENNQAPL. The CDR3 reads in full as CASSRTGENNQAPLF.